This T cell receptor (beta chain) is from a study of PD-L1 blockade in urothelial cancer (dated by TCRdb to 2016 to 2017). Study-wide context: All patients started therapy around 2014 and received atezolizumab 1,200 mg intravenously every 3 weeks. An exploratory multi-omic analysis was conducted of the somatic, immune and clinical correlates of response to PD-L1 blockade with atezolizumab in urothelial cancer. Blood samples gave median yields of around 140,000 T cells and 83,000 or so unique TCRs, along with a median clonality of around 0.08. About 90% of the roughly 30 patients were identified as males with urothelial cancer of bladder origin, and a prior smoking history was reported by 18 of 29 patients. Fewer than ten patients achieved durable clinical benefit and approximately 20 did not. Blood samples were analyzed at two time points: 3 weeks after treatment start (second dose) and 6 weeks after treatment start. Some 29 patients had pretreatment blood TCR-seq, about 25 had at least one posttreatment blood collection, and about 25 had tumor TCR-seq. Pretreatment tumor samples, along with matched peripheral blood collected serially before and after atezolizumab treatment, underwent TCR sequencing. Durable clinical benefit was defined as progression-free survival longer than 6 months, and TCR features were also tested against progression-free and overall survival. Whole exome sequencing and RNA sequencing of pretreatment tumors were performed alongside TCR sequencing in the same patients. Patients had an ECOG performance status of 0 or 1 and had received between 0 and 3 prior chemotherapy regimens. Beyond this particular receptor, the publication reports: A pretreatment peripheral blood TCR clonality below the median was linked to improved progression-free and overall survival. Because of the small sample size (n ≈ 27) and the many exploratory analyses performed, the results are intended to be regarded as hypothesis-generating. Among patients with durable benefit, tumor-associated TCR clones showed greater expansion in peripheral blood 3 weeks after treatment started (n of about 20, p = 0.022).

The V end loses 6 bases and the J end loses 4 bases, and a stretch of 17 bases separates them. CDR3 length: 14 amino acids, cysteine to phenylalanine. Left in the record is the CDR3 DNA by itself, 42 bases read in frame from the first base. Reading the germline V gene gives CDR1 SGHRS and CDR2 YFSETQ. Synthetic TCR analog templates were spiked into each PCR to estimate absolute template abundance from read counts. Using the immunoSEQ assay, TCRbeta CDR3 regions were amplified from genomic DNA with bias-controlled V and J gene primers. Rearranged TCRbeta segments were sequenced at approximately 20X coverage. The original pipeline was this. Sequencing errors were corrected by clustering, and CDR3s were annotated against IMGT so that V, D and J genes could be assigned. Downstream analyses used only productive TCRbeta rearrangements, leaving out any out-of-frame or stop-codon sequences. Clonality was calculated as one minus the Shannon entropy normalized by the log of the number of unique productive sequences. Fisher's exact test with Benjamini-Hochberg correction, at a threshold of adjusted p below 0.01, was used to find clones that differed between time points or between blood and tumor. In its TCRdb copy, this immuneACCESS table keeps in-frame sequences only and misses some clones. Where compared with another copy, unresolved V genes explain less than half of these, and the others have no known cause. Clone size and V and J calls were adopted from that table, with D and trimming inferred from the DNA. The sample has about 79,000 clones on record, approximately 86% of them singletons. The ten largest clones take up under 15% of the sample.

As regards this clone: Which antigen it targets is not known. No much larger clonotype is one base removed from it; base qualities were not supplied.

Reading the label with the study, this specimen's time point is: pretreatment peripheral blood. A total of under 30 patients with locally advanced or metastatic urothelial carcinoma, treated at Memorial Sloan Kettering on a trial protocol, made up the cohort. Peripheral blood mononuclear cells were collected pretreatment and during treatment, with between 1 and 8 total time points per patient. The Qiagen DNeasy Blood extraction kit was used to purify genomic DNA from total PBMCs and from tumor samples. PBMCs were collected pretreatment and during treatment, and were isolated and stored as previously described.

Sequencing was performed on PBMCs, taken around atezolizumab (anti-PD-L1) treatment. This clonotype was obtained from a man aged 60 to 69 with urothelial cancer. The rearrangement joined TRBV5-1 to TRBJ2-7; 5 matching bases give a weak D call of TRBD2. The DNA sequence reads TGCGCCAGCAAATCCAACGTCGAGGGTTACGAGCAGTACTTC. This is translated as CASKSNVEGYEQYF. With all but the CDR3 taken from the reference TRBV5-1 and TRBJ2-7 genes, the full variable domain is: KAGVTQTPRYLIKTRGQQVTLSCSPISGHRSVSWYQQTPGQGLQFLFEYFSETQRNKGNFPGRFSGRQFSNSRSEMNVSTLELGDSALYLCASKSNVEGYEQYFGPGTRLTVT.